This T cell receptor (beta chain) is drawn from a study of T cell responses to AZD1222 COVID-19 vaccine. Pooling covered second doses at about 4 or about 12 weeks. Whole-study results and caveats: A mostly white British donor set with more females was recruited, and clonal diversity was possibly underestimated. Only five or six AZD1222 recipients were seropositive at baseline.

Sequencing was performed with immunoSEQ multiplex PCR; in TCRdb, only in-frame clones are kept and a portion is missing. The repertoire consists of about 140,000 clones, with 90% to 95% occurring once and the leading ten covering approximately 6.8%. A remark on this clone: Its antigen is not identified.

CDR3 length equals 14 residues. V shed 0 bases, J shed 4 bases, and the junction held 1 base outside the gene matches. Germline CDR1 and CDR2: SGHDT and YYEEEE. The TCR comes from an adult who received the AZD1222 COVID-19 vaccine. Sequences were derived from peripheral blood, sampled 28 days after the second AZD1222 dose. The V call is TRBV5-6, the J call TRBJ2-5; 9 bases agree with TRBD2. CDR3 sequence: CASSLVAGVETQYF. The CDR3 bases are TGTGCCAGCAGCTTGGTAGCGGGGGTAGAGACCCAGTACTTC.